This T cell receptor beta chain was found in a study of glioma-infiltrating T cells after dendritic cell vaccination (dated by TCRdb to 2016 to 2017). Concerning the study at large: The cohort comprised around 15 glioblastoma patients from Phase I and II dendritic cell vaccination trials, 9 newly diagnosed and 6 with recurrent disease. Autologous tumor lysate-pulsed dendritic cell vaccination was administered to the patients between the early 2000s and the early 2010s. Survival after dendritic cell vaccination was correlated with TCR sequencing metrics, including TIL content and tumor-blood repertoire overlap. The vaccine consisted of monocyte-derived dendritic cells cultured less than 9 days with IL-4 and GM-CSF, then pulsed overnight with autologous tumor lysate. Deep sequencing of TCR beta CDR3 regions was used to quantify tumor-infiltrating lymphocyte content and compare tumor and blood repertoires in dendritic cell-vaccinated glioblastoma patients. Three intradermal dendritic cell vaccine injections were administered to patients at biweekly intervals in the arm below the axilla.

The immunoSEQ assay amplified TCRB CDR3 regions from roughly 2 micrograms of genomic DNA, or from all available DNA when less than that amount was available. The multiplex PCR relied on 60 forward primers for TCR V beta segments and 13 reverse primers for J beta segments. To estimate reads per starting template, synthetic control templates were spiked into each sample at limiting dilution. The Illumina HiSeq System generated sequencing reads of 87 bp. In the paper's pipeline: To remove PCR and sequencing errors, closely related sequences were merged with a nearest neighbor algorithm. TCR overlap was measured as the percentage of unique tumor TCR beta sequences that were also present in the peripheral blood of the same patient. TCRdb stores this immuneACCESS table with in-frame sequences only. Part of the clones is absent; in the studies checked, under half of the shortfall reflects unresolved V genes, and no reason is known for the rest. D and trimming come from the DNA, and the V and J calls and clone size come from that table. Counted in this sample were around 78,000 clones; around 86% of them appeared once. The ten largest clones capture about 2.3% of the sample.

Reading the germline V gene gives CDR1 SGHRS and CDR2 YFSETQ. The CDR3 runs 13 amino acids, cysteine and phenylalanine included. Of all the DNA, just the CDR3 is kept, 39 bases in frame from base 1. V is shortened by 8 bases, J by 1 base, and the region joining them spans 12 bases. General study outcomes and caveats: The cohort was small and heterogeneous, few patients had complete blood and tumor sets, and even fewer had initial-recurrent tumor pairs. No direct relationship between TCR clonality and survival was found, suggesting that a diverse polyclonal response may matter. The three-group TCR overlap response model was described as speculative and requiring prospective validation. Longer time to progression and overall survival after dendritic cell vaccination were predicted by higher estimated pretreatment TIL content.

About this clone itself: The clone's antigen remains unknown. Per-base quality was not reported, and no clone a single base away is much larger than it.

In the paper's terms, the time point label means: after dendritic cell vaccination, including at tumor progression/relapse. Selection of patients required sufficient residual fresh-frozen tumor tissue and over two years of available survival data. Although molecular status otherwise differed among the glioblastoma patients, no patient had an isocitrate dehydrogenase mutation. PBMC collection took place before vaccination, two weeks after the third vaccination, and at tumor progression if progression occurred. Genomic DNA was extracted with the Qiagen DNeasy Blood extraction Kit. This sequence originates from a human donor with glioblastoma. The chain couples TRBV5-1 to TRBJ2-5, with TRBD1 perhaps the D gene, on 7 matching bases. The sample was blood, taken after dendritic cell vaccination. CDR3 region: CASWGDSQETQYF. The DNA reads TGCGCCAGTTGGGGGGACAGCCAAGAGACCCAGTACTTC.